This T cell receptor (beta chain) was sequenced for a study of lymphopenia after photon versus proton radiotherapy. Comment on this clone: Its antigen is as yet unknown.

Assay: immunoSEQ multiplex PCR; the TCRdb copy retains only in-frame clones and omits some. The sample consists of more than 80,000 clones, around 88% of them appearing once. Study outcomes and limitations: Proton therapy kept repertoires fairly stable, unlike photons, which gained effector/memory cells.

Germline V lookup: CDR1 SGHNT, CDR2 YENEEA. Trimming took 2 bases from V and 3 from J, leaving 7 bases between them. The CDR3 totals 14 residues. This chain connects TRBV11-3 to TRBJ2-2; the D gene could be TRBD1 or TRBD2 (5 bases each). This specimen was peripheral blood, taken from a patient treated with proton-based radiotherapy. The clonotype comes from a man aged 60 to 75 with pancreatic cancer. Here the CDR3 DNA reads TGTGCCAGCAGCTTAATGGGGGACACCGGGGAGCTGTTTTTT. This encodes CASSLMGDTGELFF.